A selection of T cell receptor beta chains follows, all from one sample in a study of vaccination effects on CD4 cells after COVID-19. Assay: immunoSEQ multiplex PCR; the TCRdb copy retains only in-frame clones and omits some. The repertoire holds 45,000 to 50,000 clones, with around 67% as singletons. Antigens of these TCRs are unknown. The sample in question was CD4+ T cells from PBMCs cultured without peptide, obtained before COVID-19 vaccination. The receptors here all came from a human donor who received a COVID-19 vaccine. The CDR3 runs from the conserved cysteine through the conserved F or W. The D gene is left open where the match is weak. Expanded clones get a size class; other rows say once, few or many, or leave the size out.

. | TRBJ2-7 | . | TRBV4-3 | CASSQLVGREQYF | TGCGCCAGCAGCCAACTAGTTGGGCGCGAGCAGTACTTC
few | TRBJ2-2 | TRBD2 | TRBV19 | CASSIGGSGGDGELFF | TGTGCCAGTAGTATAGGGGGAAGCGGGGGAGACGGGGAGCTGTTTTTT
. | TRBJ1-4 | . | TRBV5-1 | CASCRDHNEKLFF | TGCGCCAGCTGCCGAGATCATAATGAAAAGCTGTTTTTT
. | TRBJ1-4 | . | TRBV29-1 | CSVGRGGEKLFF | TGCAGCGTTGGCAGGGGAGGAGAAAAACTGTTTTTT
. | TRBJ1-2 | . | TRBV2 | CASRSGLRGYTF | TGTGCCAGTAGGTCGGGGCTCCGGGGCTACACCTTC
. | TRBJ2-5 | . | TRBV7-9 | CASSLAIEEETQYF | TGTGCCAGCAGCTTAGCGATCGAGGAGGAGACCCAGTACTTC
. | TRBJ1-2 | . | TRBV5-6 | CASSLPGRPNYGYTF | TGTGCCAGCAGCTTGCCGGGACGGCCTAACTATGGCTACACCTTC
. | TRBJ2-1 | . | TRBV18 | CASSPPGRGNEQFF | TGTGCCAGCTCACCTCCCGGCAGGGGCAATGAGCAGTTCTTC
once | TRBJ1-6 | . | TRBV27 | CASSPPPGRRNSPLHF | TGTGCCAGCAGTCCACCCCCCGGTCGGCGTAATTCACCCCTCCACTTT
. | TRBJ2-2 | TRBD1 | TRBV2 | CASSEGTGTPGELFF | TGTGCCAGCAGTGAAGGGACAGGGACCCCCGGGGAGCTGTTTTTT
once | TRBJ1-5 | . | TRBV19 | CASSISGVSNQPQHF | TGTGCCAGTAGTATCTCAGGGGTGAGCAATCAGCCCCAGCATTTT
. | TRBJ1-1 | . | TRBV5-4 | CASSLARANTEAFF | TGTGCCAGCAGCTTGGCGAGGGCGAACACTGAAGCTTTCTTT
. | TRBJ2-1 | TRBD2 | TRBV4-1 | CASSQGAVSGRHTYNEQFF | TGCGCCAGCAGCCAAGGAGCCGTTAGCGGGAGGCATACCTACAATGAGCAGTTCTTC
. | TRBJ1-6 | . | TRBV5-6 | CASSLTGANSPLHF | TGTGCCAGCAGCCTGACGGGGGCTAATTCACCCCTCCACTTT
. | TRBJ1-2 | TRBD1 | TRBV30 | CAWSIDRGPTSRRGYTF | TGTGCCTGGAGCATTGACAGGGGCCCTACCTCCAGGCGTGGCTACACCTTC
. | TRBJ1-5 | . | TRBV4-2 | CASSQDHRWQSLNQPQHF | TGTGCCAGCAGCCAAGATCATCGGTGGCAGAGCCTCAATCAGCCCCAGCATTTT
. | TRBJ2-7 | . | TRBV7-9 | CASSLLQGQEQYF | TGTGCCAGCAGCCTATTACAGGGTCAGGAGCAGTACTTC
few | TRBJ1-1 | . | TRBV3-1/TRBV3-2 | CASSQEPGGGNTEAFF | TGTGCCAGCAGCCAAGAGCCTGGAGGGGGGAACACTGAAGCTTTCTTT
few | TRBJ1-6 | TRBD1 | TRBV3-1/TRBV3-2 | CASSQDPGGSYNSPLHF | TGTGCCAGCAGCCAAGATCCAGGGGGCTCCTATAATTCACCCCTCCACTTT
. | TRBJ2-3 | . | TRBV5-4 | CASSAAGGLADTQYF | TGTGCCAGCAGCGCCGCGGGCGGCCTTGCAGATACGCAGTATTTT
. | TRBJ1-5 | TRBD1 | TRBV19 | CASSITGTGARQPQHF | TGTGCCAGTAGTATTACCGGGACAGGTGCCCGTCAGCCCCAGCATTTT
few | TRBJ2-1 | . | TRBV3-1/TRBV3-2 | CASSHGFNEQFF | TGTGCCAGCAGCCACGGCTTCAATGAGCAGTTCTTC
. | TRBJ2-7 | TRBD1 | TRBV4-1 | CASSQFPGQTYEQYF | TGCGCCAGCAGCCAATTCCCGGGACAGACCTACGAGCAGTACTTC
. | TRBJ1-6 | TRBD1 | TRBV6-7 | CASKRSPDRDGSPLHF | TGTGCCAGCAAACGGTCCCCGGACAGGGATGGTTCACCCCTCCACTTT
. | TRBJ2-1 | TRBD2 | TRBV7-8 | CASSLPTSGRASYNEQFF | TGTGCCAGCAGCTTACCGACTAGCGGGAGAGCATCCTACAATGAGCAGTTCTTC
. | TRBJ2-7 | . | TRBV18 | CASSRPGTNYEQYF | TGTGCCAGCTCACGGCCGGGGACAAACTACGAGCAGTACTTC
few | TRBJ2-1 | . | TRBV20-1 | CSASNSGRYNEQFF | TGCAGTGCTAGTAACTCCGGGAGATACAATGAGCAGTTCTTC
. | TRBJ2-1 | . | TRBV11-3 | CASSLAGDRYEQFF | TGTGCCAGCAGCTTAGCGGGAGATCGTTATGAGCAGTTCTTC
once | TRBJ1-2 | . | TRBV6-1 | CASSEVLGSDGYTF | TGTGCCAGCAGTGAAGTCCTGGGTTCGGATGGCTACACCTTC
few | TRBJ1-1 | TRBD1 | TRBV6-2/TRBV6-3 | CASSESTGYFGTEAFF | TGTGCCAGCAGTGAGTCGACAGGGTACTTTGGCACTGAAGCTTTCTTT
. | TRBJ2-5 | TRBD2 | TRBV2 | CASSRGGGLETQYF | TGTGCCAGCAGTCGGGGGGGAGGGCTGGAGACCCAGTACTTC
. | TRBJ2-7 | TRBD2 | TRBV19 | CASSRLATPYEQYF | TGTGCCAGTAGTAGACTAGCGACGCCCTACGAGCAGTACTTC
. | TRBJ1-2 | TRBD1 | TRBV5-1 | CASTLDRGQYGYTF | TGCGCCAGCACCCTGGACAGGGGGCAATATGGCTACACCTTC
. | TRBJ2-7 | . | TRBV11-2 | CASRRTGRAYEQYF | TGTGCCAGCAGGCGGACAGGGAGGGCCTACGAGCAGTACTTC
few | TRBJ2-3 | TRBD2 | TRBV30 | CAWSVSRTSGAQDTQYF | TGTGCCTGGAGTGTATCTCGTACTAGCGGGGCTCAAGATACGCAGTATTTT
. | TRBJ1-5 | . | TRBV3-1/TRBV3-2 | CASSQDRDSNQPQHF | TGTGCCAGCAGCCAAGATCGGGACAGCAATCAGCCCCAGCATTTT
. | TRBJ2-2 | . | TRBV6-6 | CASSPRVPANTGELFF | TGTGCCAGCAGCCCCAGGGTCCCCGCGAACACCGGGGAGCTGTTTTTT
. | TRBJ2-3 | . | TRBV4-3 | CASSQDYATDTQYF | TGCGCCAGCAGCCAAGACTATGCCACAGATACGCAGTATTTT
. | TRBJ2-7 | . | TRBV20-1 | CSASSDGGMGEQYF | TGCAGTGCTAGTTCAGACGGGGGAATGGGGGAGCAGTACTTC
once | TRBJ1-1 | TRBD1 | TRBV7-9 | CASSYGQGTEAFF | TGTGCCAGCAGCTATGGACAGGGCACTGAAGCTTTCTTT
. | TRBJ1-2 | . | TRBV30 | CAGARDGNGYTF | TGTGCCGGAGCCCGGGACGGCAATGGCTACACCTTC